What follows is one T cell receptor beta chain and its context. Its antigen is unknown. The data were obtained in a study of circulating and synovial CD4+ cells in juvenile arthritis. Sequenced by immunoSEQ multiplex PCR; TCRdb stores in-frame clones only, minus some. The sample yields over 30,000 clones, roughly 96% seen once. General study results and limits: CPL and bulk CD4 samples differed at least tenfold in T cell genomes. These blood cells shared more CDR3 sequences with synovium than bulk blood. Some such blood samples were as oligoclonal as synovium.

The TCR comes from a human donor with juvenile idiopathic arthritis. Sequenced sample: CD4+ T cells from blood.

The CDR3 sequence is CASRRTGTLGEKLFF. CDR3 nucleotides: TGTGCCAGCAGACGTACCGGGACTTTGGGTGAAAAACTGTTTTTT. The V gene is TRBV11-1, the J gene TRBJ1-4; TRBD1 might be the D (5 bases). Germline CDR1 SGHAT, CDR2 FQDESV (reference sequence). The CDR3 totals 15 residues. Trimming pared 6 bases from V and 7 bases from J, leaving 18 bases between.